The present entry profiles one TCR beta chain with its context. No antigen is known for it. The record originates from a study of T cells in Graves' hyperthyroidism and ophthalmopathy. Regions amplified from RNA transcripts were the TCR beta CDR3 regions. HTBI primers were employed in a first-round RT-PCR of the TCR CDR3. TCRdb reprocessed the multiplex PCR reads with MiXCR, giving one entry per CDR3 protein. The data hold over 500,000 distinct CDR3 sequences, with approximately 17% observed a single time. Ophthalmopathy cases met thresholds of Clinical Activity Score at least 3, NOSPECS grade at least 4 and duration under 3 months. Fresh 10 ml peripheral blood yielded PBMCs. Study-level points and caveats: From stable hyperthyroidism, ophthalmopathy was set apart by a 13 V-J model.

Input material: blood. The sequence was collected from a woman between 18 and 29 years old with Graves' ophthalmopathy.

The CDR3: CASSQLAGNTGELFF. CDR3 in DNA: TGCGCCAGCAGCCAGTTAGCGGGGAACACCGGGGAGCTGTTTTTT. This chain connects TRBV4-3 to TRBJ2-2, with 7 positions matching TRBD2. From germline, CDR1 is LGHNA and CDR2 YSLEER. The CDR3 has 15 residues. The junction had 2 bases not matched to a gene; V was cut back by 3 bases and J by 1 base.